This T cell receptor (beta chain) was captured by sequencing in a study of blood T cell repertoires in COVID-19. Trimming left V 5 bases short and J 0 bases short, with 13 bases between. The CDR3 contains 16 residues. Germline CDR1 KGHSH, CDR2 LQKENI. Original processing methods: Nucleated cell counts were estimated from reference gene primer amplification. Sequenced by immunoSEQ multiplex PCR; TCRdb stores in-frame clones only, minus some. The DNA was the basis for D and trimming; V, J and clone size are from that table. The table lists roughly 250,000 clones, around 87% of them singletons, with about 7% in the top ten.

The chain recombines TRBV18 with TRBJ1-4; TRBD1 might be the D (5 bases). The source is a man in his sixties who had recovered from COVID-19. Sequenced sample: peripheral blood. CDR3 sequence (DNA): TGTGCCAGCTCATCCCGACAGACAGCAACTAATGAAAAACTGTTTTTT. This codes for CASSSRQTATNEKLFF.